The 5 T cell receptor beta chains listed next were all sequenced from one sample in a study of beta chain features in type 1 diabetes. The study reverse transcribed the entire isolated RNA, so it sequenced expressed TCRB transcripts. TCRdb's table, derived via immunoSEQ multiplex PCR, lists solely in-frame clones and lacks some. The profile shows under 450,000 clones, about 15% of them singletons. The sample comprised naive CD4+ T cells from blood. These TCRs come from a woman in her late teens or twenties in good health.

The chain combines TRBV23-1 with TRBJ1-2; 10 bases are shared with TRBD1. TRBV23-1 is known as an ORF, though its function is uncertain. This CDR3 region has 13 residues. After removal of 3 bases from V and 6 bases from J, the junction contained 1 base not matched to a gene. CDR3 region: CASSHGQGDGYTF. The CDR3 region has the DNA TGCGCCAGCAGTCACGGACAGGGGGATGGCTACACCTTC.

Worth noting for this clone: Different DNA sequences within this sample yield the same CDR3. The chain is built from TRBV29-1 and TRBJ2-7; TRBD1 matches at 7 bases. V was pared by 6 bases and J by 3 bases, with 5 bases of the junction left unmatched. Germline CDR1 reads SQVTM; CDR2 reads ANQGSEA. The CDR3 is 12 amino acids. CDR3 sequence: CSVTRDSYEQYF. CDR3 sequence (DNA): TGCAGCGTGACGAGGGACAGCTACGAGCAGTACTTC.

This clone showed up just a few times. The chain employs TRBV6-5 and TRBJ2-1; tentative D call: TRBD1 (5 bases). There are 15 residues in the CDR3. V was trimmed by 5 bases and J by 3 bases, leaving 14 bases between them. Germline CDR1 reads MNHEY; CDR2 reads SVGAGI. The CDR3 DNA follows: TGTGCCAGCAGTCTCAGGGTTAATTTCTACAATGAGCAGTTCTTC. This sequence encodes CASSLRVNFYNEQFF.

The rearrangement links TRBV27 to TRBJ2-1; 8 nucleotides line up with TRBD2. This CDR3 contains 13 residues. V dropped 5 bases and J dropped 14; count of bases not matched to a gene: 11. The germline V gene encodes CDR1 MNHEY and CDR2 SMNVEV (reference sequence). CDR3 protein: CASSLPGGVGKFF. Written as DNA, the CDR3 is TGTGCCAGCAGTCTCCCCGGGGGGGTCGGAAAGTTCTTC.

This clone was seen a handful of times. The rearrangement uses TRBV30 and TRBJ2-7; 10 nucleotides align to TRBD2. Germline V gene data show CDR1 as GTSNPN and CDR2 as SVGIG (reference sequence). The trim removed 2 bases at V and 6 bases at J, leaving 7 bases unmatched. The CDR3 runs to 14 residues. The CDR3 spells CAWSLGGTSVEQYF. The DNA of the CDR3 is TGTGCCTGGAGTCTAGGGGGGACTAGCGTCGAGCAGTACTTC.